The rows below give T cell receptor beta chains drawn from one sample of a study of technical replicates of blood from several donors. Profiling relied on immunoSEQ multiplex PCR, and the TCRdb table lists in-frame clones only, not all of them. The table records fewer than 95,000 clones, around 94% of them present only once. Sequenced: T cells isolated from PBMCs. Source of these receptors: a human donor in good health. Each CDR3 is given with its conserved first and last residue.

V,CDR3
TRBV14,CASSPWEGTHVNTQYF
TRBV28,CASDSASGRPSYNEQFF
TRBV19,CASSITGEGRRNQPQHF
TRBV28,CASAYNSPETQYF
TRBV5-1,CASSLPSGGGTDTQYF
TRBV29-1,CSVEGTGVSYEQYF
TRBV4-2,CASSQDRIGDYGYTF
TRBV18,CASSDKGLTNLMNTEAFF
TRBV19,CASSMAGTGQETQYF
TRBV19,CASSIFPTAGEETQYF
TRBV7-9,CASSSETGDLGYGYTF
TRBV7-9,CASSLVAQVEETQYF
TRBV7-9,CASSLGTGSGYTF
TRBV7-9,CASSSPGGAVYGYTF
TRBV4-1,CASSQARLAGGPRAYNEQFF
TRBV28,CASSLGRENEQFF
TRBV11-2,CASSSTVGGEQFF
TRBV10-3,CAISEEQGYQPQHF
TRBV5-1,CASSLATGVNNEQFF
TRBV29-1,CSVSRGDRVYEQYF
TRBV5-1,CASSLALAGGPDEQYF
TRBV6-5,CASSYSISGGSDTQYF
TRBV19,CASSPKGVRNSPLHF
TRBV10-3,CAISGLAGAQDTQYF
TRBV2,CASSTTGYYEQYF
TRBV27,CASSLSAGGLYNEQFF
TRBV30,CAWNEGENEQFF
TRBV6-1,CASSVSGQGLYEQYF
TRBV21-1,CASSKVGLRIAGNTEAFF
TRBV29-1,CSVEVLGRTGEDYGYTF
TRBV29-1,CSVDGSGGNKQYF
TRBV11-2,CASSPGQGPNEKLFF
TRBV7-9,CASTETSGIVNEQFF
TRBV7-9,CASSLGGDFYGYTF
TRBV6-6,CASRSWVGGMNTEAFF
TRBV19,CASSRSGTGYEQYF
TRBV5-4,CASSLVSEETQYF
TRBV6-1,CASRQGYSNQPQHF
TRBV28,CASSFRSATEAFF
TRBV7-2,CASSQGPGYEQYF
TRBV5-4,CASSPGLAGNYNEQFF